A single sample gave rise to the 18 T cell receptor beta chains below, sequenced in a study of human T cells and chemical hapten exposure. Time point: pre-sensitization, week 0. Regarding treatment: therapeutic diphenylcyclopropenone sensitization with weekly scalp DPC. Via MiXCR, TCRdb re-called the RACE reads, giving one row per CDR3 protein. The sample lists approximately 260,000 distinct CDR3 sequences; just under 8% were seen once. Sequences were derived from whole blood, sampled in connection with sensitization to the hapten diphenylcyclopropenone (DPC). Receptors were obtained from a man in his late teens or twenties with alopecia areata. Some clones in this sample may be carry-over from other donors' samples.

A few counts support this clonotype. The chain links TRBV10-1 to TRBJ2-4; no definite D call. Trimming cost V 0 bases and J 9 bases, with 9 bases left between them. The CDR3 is 13 residues long. Looked up from germline, CDR1 is WNHNN and CDR2 is SYGVQD (reference sequence). In nucleotides, the CDR3 is TGCGCCAGCAGTGAGTCAGCCCGAGGCATTCAGTACTTC. Encoded protein: CASSESARGIQYF.

This clonotype was detected only a few times. This sequence joins TRBV10-3 and TRBJ2-7; D is possibly TRBD2 (6 bases). CDR1 is ENHRY and CDR2 is SYGVKD in the germline V gene. This CDR3 contains 14 residues. V dropped 6 bases and J dropped 0 bases, with 12 bases sitting between them. Here the CDR3 DNA reads TGTGCCATCAGCGGGACTCTTCGCTCCTACGAGCAGTACTTC. Its protein is CAISGTLRSYEQYF.

This clonotype has just a few counts. The J gene is TRBJ1-1, the V gene TRBV6-4; 9 nucleotides agree with TRBD1. The CDR3 has 18 residues. V was pared by 1 base and J by 0 bases, with 9 bases of the junction left unmatched. CDR1 is MRHNA, CDR2 SNTAGT, per germline. CDR3 sequence reads: CASSDYRGQGPLNTEAFF. The CDR3 DNA follows: TGTGCCAGCAGTGACTATCGAGGACAGGGGCCGTTGAACACTGAAGCTTTCTTT.

V is TRBV5-5 and J is TRBJ2-5, with a weak D call TRBD2 (5 bases). CDR3 size: 14 residues. V was trimmed by 1 base and J by 3 bases, leaving 10 bases between them. CDR1 and CDR2 from the germline V gene are SGHKS and YYEKEE (reference sequence). CDR3 region: CASSLMGRKETQYF. CDR3 DNA: TGTGCCAGCAGCTTGATGGGGAGAAAAGAGACCCAGTACTTC.

This chain joins TRBV7-2 and TRBJ2-3, with TRBD1 matching 8 bases. Per germline, CDR1 SGHTA and CDR2 FQGNSA. V dropped 7 bases and J dropped 5; count of bases not matched to a gene: 8. This CDR3 has 14 residues. CDR3 protein: CASIMDRAVDTQYF. The CDR3 region has the DNA TGTGCCAGCATCATGGACAGGGCCGTAGATACGCAGTATTTT.

This clonotype has ten or more counts. This sequence joins TRBV29-1 and TRBJ2-1; TRBD1 might be the D (6 bases). Trimming took off 7 bases at V and 2 bases at J, with 9 bases between the two ends. The CDR3 has 12 amino acids. Germline V gene data show CDR1 as SQVTM and CDR2 as ANQGSEA. The chain's CDR3 is CSADRAYNEQFF. The DNA of the CDR3 is TGCAGCGCGGACAGAGCCTACAATGAGCAGTTCTTC.

This rearrangement joins TRBV12-3 or TRBV12-4 to TRBJ1-6; 7 bases match TRBD1. This CDR3 has 14 residues. V lost 10 bases to trimming and J lost 10 bases; unmatched junction nucleotides: 13. Here the CDR3 reads CATRGTGWRSPLHF. The CDR3 nucleotides are TGTGCCACCAGGGGGACGGGGTGGAGATCACCCCTCCACTTT.

This clonotype was recorded a few times. The chain couples TRBV4-1 to TRBJ2-1; D is unresolved. The V end was cut by 1 base, the J end by 5 bases, with 15 bases between. The CDR3 has 16 residues. Germline V gives CDR1 MGHRA, CDR2 YSYEKL. The CDR3 nucleotides read TGCGCCAGCAGCCAAGCCCCCCGGGCATCGGACAATGAGCAGTTCTTC. Amino acid sequence: CASSQAPRASDNEQFF.

In its sample, this clonotype was seen a few times. V gene TRBV12-3 or TRBV12-4 combines with J gene TRBJ1-5, with unresolved D. The CDR3 runs 13 residues. V lost 3 bases, J lost 6 bases, and 9 bases lay in between. Here the CDR3 reads CASSFGGIQPQHF. The CDR3 DNA sequence: TGTGCCAGCAGTTTTGGCGGGATTCAGCCCCAGCATTTT.

This clonotype was counted ten times or more. V and J are TRBV6-1 and TRBJ1-5, with D maybe TRBD1 (6 bases). CDR1 and CDR2 from the germline V gene are MNHNS and SASEGT. Trimming removed 4 bases at V and 1 base at J, with 14 bases between. The CDR3 is 16 amino acids. In DNA, the CDR3 is TGTGCCAGCAGTGGGTGGGGGCAGGCGAGCAATCAGCCCCAGCATTTT. Its translation is CASSGWGQASNQPQHF.

This clonotype was recorded at least ten times. The V call is TRBV29-1, the J call TRBJ2-4, with D unresolved. Germline lookup yields CDR1 SQVTM and CDR2 ANQGSEA. V lost 6 bases and J 0 bases, leaving 6 bases between the germline ends. The CDR3 spans 12 residues. This CDR3 is CSVKLAKNIQYF. DNA for the CDR3: TGCAGCGTCAAGCTAGCCAAAAACATTCAGTACTTC.

The rearrangement uses TRBV20-1 and TRBJ1-2; D unresolved. This CDR3 is 14 amino acids long. Germline CDR1 reads DFQATT; CDR2 reads SNEGSKA (reference sequence). Trimming took off 2 bases at V and 0 bases at J, with 10 bases between the two ends. CDR3 sequence (DNA): TGCAGTGCTAGAAATCGCGGTTCTAACTATGGCTACACCTTC. This encodes CSARNRGSNYGYTF.

This clonotype was observed many times. J is TRBJ1-6 and V is TRBV5-1, with D possibly TRBD1 on 6 matching bases. Germline V gene lookup returns CDR1 SGHRS and CDR2 YFSETQ. V was shortened by 4 bases and J by 9 bases, with 11 bases between the two germline ends. This CDR3 has 13 residues. CDR3 coding DNA: TGCGCCAGCAGCGGATTAGGGGGTTCACCCCTCCACTTT. Protein: CASSGLGGSPLHF.

The V call is TRBV18, the J call TRBJ1-1; tentative D call: TRBD1 (6 bases). There are 15 residues in the CDR3. Deletions cut 5 bases from V and 1 base from J, with 14 bases between. Germline V CDR1 and CDR2: KGHSH, LQKENI. CDR3 nucleotide sequence: TGTGCCAGCTCATCTCCGGGACACCGGAACACTGAAGCTTTCTTT. It is translated as CASSSPGHRNTEAFF. Full variable domain (outside the CDR3, taken from reference TRBV18 and TRBJ1-1): NAGVMQNPRHLVRRRGQEARLRCSPMKGHSHVYWYRQLPEEGLKFMVYLQKENIIDESGMPKERFSAEFPKEGPSILRIQQVVRGDSAAYFCASSSPGHRNTEAFFGQGTRLTVV.

This chain uses TRBV11-2 with TRBJ1-6, with D hard to call. The germline CDR1 and CDR2 sequences are SGHAT and FQNNGV. The CDR3 loop spans 14 amino acids. Trimming left V 1 base short and J 10 bases short, with 11 bases between. Here the CDR3 reads CASSLAGVGSPLHF. The DNA of the CDR3 is TGTGCCAGCAGCTTAGCCGGGGTCGGCTCACCCCTCCACTTT.

This clonotype was observed a few times. This rearrangement joins TRBV5-1 to TRBJ1-6; D gene ambiguous. This CDR3 region has 14 residues. V was cut by 2 bases and J by 9 bases, with 12 bases left in between. Germline V gene lookup returns CDR1 SGHRS and CDR2 YFSETQ. DNA for the CDR3: TGCGCCAGCAGCTTCATGGACGGGCGTTCACCCCTCCACTTT. Protein sequence: CASSFMDGRSPLHF.

V is TRBV14 and J is TRBJ2-1, with TRBD1 as a possible D gene (6 bases). Germline loops: CDR1 SGHDN, CDR2 FVKESK. V was clipped by 3 bases and J by 7 bases, with 13 bases between them. The CDR3 has 14 amino acids. The CDR3: CASSQPQGVNEQFF. The CDR3 coding sequence is TGTGCCAGCAGCCAGCCACAGGGTGTGAATGAGCAGTTCTTC.

The V gene is TRBV7-6, the J gene TRBJ1-2; D unresolved. Between the trimmed V and J ends, which lost 2 bases and 4 bases, there was a span of 20 bases. This CDR3 spans 17 amino acids. Germline CDR1 and CDR2: SGHVS and FNYEAQ. CDR3 sequence (DNA): TGTGCCAGCAGCTTACAATCCGGCCAAACTATGCGCTATGGCTACACCTTC. Protein: CASSLQSGQTMRYGYTF.